The rows below give T cell receptor beta chains drawn from one sample of a study of blood T cells in healthy people across ages. TCRdb called the 5' RACE reads again in MiXCR, with one record for every CDR3 protein. This table has some 690,000 distinct CDR3 sequences, 22% appearing once. Specimen: blood. These receptors originate from a man aged 70 or older in good health. Both conserved end residues are part of each CDR3. D genes are given only for firm matches. Rows may omit the clone size; those that give it use once, few, many or a size class.

TRBV6-6	-	-	TRBJ1-3	TGTGCCAGCAGGGAATCCCCTGGAAACACCATATATTTT	CASRESPGNTIYF
TRBV14	-	-	TRBJ1-1	TGTGCCAGCAGCCAAGACGGTGACACACCAGGCAAAGCTTTCTTT	CASSQDGDTPGKAFF
TRBV20-1	-	few	TRBJ2-3	TGCAGTGCTAGAGTGGCCAGGAGCACAGGTACGCAGTATTTT	CSARVARSTGTQYF
TRBV11-3	-	few	TRBJ1-1	TGTGCCAGCAGCCTCCAGTCGTCCGCTGAAGCTTTCTTT	CASSLQSSAEAFF
TRBV2	-	-	TRBJ2-6	TGTGTCAGCAGTGAGGAGGCCTCTGGGGCCAACGTCCTGACTTTC	CVSSEEASGANVLTF
TRBV7-2	TRBD1	-	TRBJ1-4	TGTGCCAGCAGCCGGGACAGGGGGTATGAAAAACTGTTTTTT	CASSRDRGYEKLFF
TRBV29-1	-	-	TRBJ2-1	TGCAGCGTTGAGGCAGTCTCCTACAATGAGCAGTTCTTC	CSVEAVSYNEQFF
TRBV14	-	few	TRBJ1-2	TGTGCCAGCAGCCGCCCGGGTCGGTTGAGAGATGGCTACACCTTC	CASSRPGRLRDGYTF
TRBV7-2	-	many	TRBJ2-1	TGTGCCAGCAGTCCCAGAGGGGGAGGCCTCTCCTACAATGAGCAGTTCTTC	CASSPRGGGLSYNEQFF
TRBV15	TRBD1	-	TRBJ2-3	TGTGCCACCAGCAAGCCGGGACAGGGTGTCACAGATACGCAGTATTTT	CATSKPGQGVTDTQYF
TRBV7-9	TRBD1	-	TRBJ1-6	TGTGCCAGCAGTTTGGGGGACAGGGGTTCACCCCTCCACTTT	CASSLGDRGSPLHF
TRBV2	-	-	TRBJ1-5	TGTGCCAGCAGTGGACACAAACAGACAACTTATAGCAATCAGCCCCAGCATTTT	CASSGHKQTTYSNQPQHF
TRBV4-2	-	many	TRBJ1-6	TGTGCCAGCAGCCAAACATGGTTTGTGGCACCCCTCCACTTT	CASSQTWFVAPLHF
TRBV25-1	TRBD1	few	TRBJ2-3	TGTGCCAGCAGTGGTGAGGGGGCCCCAGATACGCAGTATTTT	CASSGEGAPDTQYF
TRBV29-1	TRBD2	-	TRBJ2-5	TGCAGCGGTGGGACTAGCGGGGCCACTATCTTC	CSGGTSGATIF
TRBV30	TRBD1	-	TRBJ1-4	TGTGCCTGGGGTGGACAGGGCGGTTTTGAAAAACTGTTTTTT	CAWGGQGGFEKLFF
TRBV29-1	TRBD2	-	TRBJ2-1	TGCAGCGGAAGGACACTAGCGGGGGACAATGAGCAGTTCTTC	CSGRTLAGDNEQFF
TRBV7-2	TRBD1	few	TRBJ1-5	TGTGCCAGCAGCTTAGCATGGACAGGCGGCAATCAGCCCCAGCATTTT	CASSLAWTGGNQPQHF
TRBV20-1	TRBD1	-	TRBJ2-7	TGCAGTGCTAGAGCCGGGACAGGGGTGTCCGAGCAGTACTTC	CSARAGTGVSEQYF
TRBV12-3/TRBV12-4	-	few	TRBJ1-5	TGTGCCAGCAGTTTCAACAGGAATCAGCCCCAGCATTTT	CASSFNRNQPQHF
TRBV6-7	-	-	TRBJ2-7	TGTGCCAGCAGTCACCACGTCTGTAGAGCCCACGAGCAGTACTTC	CASSHHVCRAHEQYF
TRBV5-1	-	-	TRBJ1-1	TGCGCCAGCGCCCTGGGGAACACTGAAGCTTTCTTT	CASALGNTEAFF
TRBV6-2/TRBV6-3	TRBD1	few	TRBJ2-2	TGTGCCAGCAGTTGGGGACAGGTCGTAGCCGGGGAGCTGTTTTTT	CASSWGQVVAGELFF
TRBV12-3/TRBV12-4	-	-	TRBJ1-3	TGTGCCAGCAGCCCACTAAGGGAGGGAAACACCATATATTTT	CASSPLREGNTIYF
TRBV7-2	TRBD2	-	TRBJ2-1	TGTGCCAGCAGCTTGATGCTAGCGGGAAATTTTAGGAATGAGCAGTTCTTC	CASSLMLAGNFRNEQFF
TRBV7-2	-	few	TRBJ2-1	TGTGCCAGCAGCTACCCCCGTACGGGCTACAATGAGCAGTTCTTC	CASSYPRTGYNEQFF